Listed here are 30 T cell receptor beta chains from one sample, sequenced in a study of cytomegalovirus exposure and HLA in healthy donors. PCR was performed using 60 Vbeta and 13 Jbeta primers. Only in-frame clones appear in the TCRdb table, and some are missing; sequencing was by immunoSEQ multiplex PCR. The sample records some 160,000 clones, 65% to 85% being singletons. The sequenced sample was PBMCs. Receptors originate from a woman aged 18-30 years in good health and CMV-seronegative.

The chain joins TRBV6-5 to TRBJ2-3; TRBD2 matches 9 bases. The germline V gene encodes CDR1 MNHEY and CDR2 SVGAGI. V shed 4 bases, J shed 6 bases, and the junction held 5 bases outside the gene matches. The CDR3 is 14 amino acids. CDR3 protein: CASSSLSGGDTQYF. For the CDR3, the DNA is TGTGCCAGCAGTTCACTAAGCGGGGGGGATACGCAGTATTTT.

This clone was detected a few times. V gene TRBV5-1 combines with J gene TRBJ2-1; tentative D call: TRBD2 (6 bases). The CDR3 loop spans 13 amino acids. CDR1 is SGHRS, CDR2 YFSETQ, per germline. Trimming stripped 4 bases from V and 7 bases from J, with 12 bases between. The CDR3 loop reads CASSHQSGNEQFF. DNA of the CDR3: TGCGCCAGCAGCCACCAAAGCGGGAATGAGCAGTTCTTC.

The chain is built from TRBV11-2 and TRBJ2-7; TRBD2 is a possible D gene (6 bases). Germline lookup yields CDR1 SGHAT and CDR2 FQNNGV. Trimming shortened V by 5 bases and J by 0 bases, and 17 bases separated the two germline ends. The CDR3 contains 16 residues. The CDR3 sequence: CASSPRGRRSSYEQYF. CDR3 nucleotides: TGTGCCAGCAGCCCCCGAGGGAGGCGGAGCTCCTACGAGCAGTACTTC.

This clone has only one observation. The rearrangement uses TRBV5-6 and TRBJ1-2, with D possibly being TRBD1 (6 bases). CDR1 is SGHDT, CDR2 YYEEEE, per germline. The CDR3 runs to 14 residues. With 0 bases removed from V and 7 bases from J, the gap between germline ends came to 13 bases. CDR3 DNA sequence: TGTGCCAGCAGCTTGGGGGTGGGGGCGCGTGGCTACACCTTC. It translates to CASSLGVGARGYTF.

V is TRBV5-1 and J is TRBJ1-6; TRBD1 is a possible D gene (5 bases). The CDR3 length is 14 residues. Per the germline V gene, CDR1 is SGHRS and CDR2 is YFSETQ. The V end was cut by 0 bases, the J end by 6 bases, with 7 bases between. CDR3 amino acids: CASSLGQSNSPLHF. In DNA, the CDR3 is TGCGCCAGCAGCTTGGGACAGTCTAATTCACCCCTCCACTTT.

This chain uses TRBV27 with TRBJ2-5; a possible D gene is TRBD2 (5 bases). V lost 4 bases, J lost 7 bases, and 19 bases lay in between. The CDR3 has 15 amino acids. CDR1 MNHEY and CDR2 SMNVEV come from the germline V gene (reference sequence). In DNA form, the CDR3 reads TGTGCCAGCAGTTCCCCGGAGGCCGGCTTGCGGACCCAGTACTTC. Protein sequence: CASSSPEAGLRTQYF.

CDR3 DNA: TGCAGCGTTGACAGGGGGACACGGGAGACCCAGTACTTC. Residues: CSVDRGTRETQYF. The J gene is TRBJ2-5, the V gene TRBV29-1; 7 bases agree with TRBD1. The CDR3 is made up of 13 amino acids. The junction had 6 bases not matched to a gene; V was cut back by 3 bases and J by 5 bases. The germline gives CDR1 SQVTM, CDR2 ANQGSEA.

The chain's CDR3 is CASSGIGDRVREAFF. In nucleotides, the CDR3 is TGTGCCAGCAGTGGTATCGGGGACAGGGTACGGGAAGCTTTCTTT. The genes are TRBV25-1 and TRBJ1-1; 9 nucleotides line up with TRBD1. The CDR3 sequence is 15 residues long. The V gene end was trimmed by 4 bases and the J gene end by 8 bases; junction bases not matched to a gene: 11. The germline V gene has CDR1 MGHDK and CDR2 SYGVNS.

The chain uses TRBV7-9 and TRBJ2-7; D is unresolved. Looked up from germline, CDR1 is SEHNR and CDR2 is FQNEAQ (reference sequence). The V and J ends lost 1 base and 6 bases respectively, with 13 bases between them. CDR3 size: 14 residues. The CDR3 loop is CASSLEGVRTEQYF. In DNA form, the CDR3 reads TGTGCCAGCAGCTTAGAAGGAGTCCGAACCGAGCAGTACTTC.

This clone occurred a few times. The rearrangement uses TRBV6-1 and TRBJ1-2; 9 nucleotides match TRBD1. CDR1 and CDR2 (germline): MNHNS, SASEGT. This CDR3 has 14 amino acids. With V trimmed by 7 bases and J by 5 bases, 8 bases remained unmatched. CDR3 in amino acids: CASTRQGVRYGYTF. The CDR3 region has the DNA TGTGCCAGCACCCGACAGGGGGTGAGGTATGGCTACACCTTC.

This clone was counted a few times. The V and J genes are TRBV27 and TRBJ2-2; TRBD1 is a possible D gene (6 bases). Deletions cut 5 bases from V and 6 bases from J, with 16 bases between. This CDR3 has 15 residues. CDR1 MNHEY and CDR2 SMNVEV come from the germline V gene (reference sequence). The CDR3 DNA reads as TGTGCCAGCAGTCCCACAGGGTTAAAGTCCGGGGAGCTGTTTTTT. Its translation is CASSPTGLKSGELFF.

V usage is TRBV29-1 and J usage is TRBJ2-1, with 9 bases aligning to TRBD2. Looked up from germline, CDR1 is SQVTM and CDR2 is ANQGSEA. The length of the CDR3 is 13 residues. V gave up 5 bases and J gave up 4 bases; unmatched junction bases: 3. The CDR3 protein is CSVSGGQYNEQFF. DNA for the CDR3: TGCAGCGTTAGCGGGGGGCAGTACAATGAGCAGTTCTTC.

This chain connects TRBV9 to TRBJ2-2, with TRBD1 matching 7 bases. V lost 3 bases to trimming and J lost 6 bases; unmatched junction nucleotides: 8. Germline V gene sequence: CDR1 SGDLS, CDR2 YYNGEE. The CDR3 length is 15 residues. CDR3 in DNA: TGTGCCAGCAGCGAAACAAACAGGGGAGCCGGGGAGCTGTTTTTT. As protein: CASSETNRGAGELFF.

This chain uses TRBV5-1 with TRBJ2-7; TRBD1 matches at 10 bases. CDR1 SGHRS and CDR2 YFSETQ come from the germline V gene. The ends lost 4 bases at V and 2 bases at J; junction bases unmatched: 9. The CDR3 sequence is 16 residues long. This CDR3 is CASSIRQGAIPYEQYF. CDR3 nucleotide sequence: TGCGCCAGCAGCATTCGACAGGGGGCTATACCCTACGAGCAGTACTTC.

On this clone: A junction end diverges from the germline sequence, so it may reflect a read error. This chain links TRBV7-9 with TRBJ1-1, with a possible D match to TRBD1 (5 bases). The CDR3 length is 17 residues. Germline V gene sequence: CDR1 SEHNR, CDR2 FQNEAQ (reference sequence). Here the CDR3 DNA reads TGTTCCAGCAGCTTAACCGGGCAGGGTAGTCGGGACACTGAAGCTTTCTTT. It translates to CSSSLTGQGSRDTEAFF.

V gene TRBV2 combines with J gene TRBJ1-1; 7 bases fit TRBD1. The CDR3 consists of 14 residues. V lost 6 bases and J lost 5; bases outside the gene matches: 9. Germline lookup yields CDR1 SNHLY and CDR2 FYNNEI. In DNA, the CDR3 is TGTGCCAGCAGCAGACAGGGAAGTATGACTGAAGCTTTCTTT. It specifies CASSRQGSMTEAFF.

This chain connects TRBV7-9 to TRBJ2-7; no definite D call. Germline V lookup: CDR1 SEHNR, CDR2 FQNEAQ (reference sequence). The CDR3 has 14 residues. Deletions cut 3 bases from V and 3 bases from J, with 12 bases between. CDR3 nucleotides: TGTGCCAGCAGCTTTCGAGGTGTAGACTACGAGCAGTACTTC. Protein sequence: CASSFRGVDYEQYF.

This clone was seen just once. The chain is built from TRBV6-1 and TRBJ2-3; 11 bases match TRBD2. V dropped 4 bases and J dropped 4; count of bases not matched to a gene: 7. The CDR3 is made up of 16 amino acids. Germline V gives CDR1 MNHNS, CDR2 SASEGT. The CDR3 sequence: CASSVSGGAAADTQYF. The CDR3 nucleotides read TGTGCCAGCAGTGTTAGCGGGGGGGCCGCAGCAGATACGCAGTATTTT.

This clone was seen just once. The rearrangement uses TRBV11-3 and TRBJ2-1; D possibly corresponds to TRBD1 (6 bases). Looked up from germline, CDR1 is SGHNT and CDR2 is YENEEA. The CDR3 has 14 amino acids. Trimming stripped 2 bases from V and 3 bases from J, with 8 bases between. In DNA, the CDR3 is TGTGCCAGCAGCTTAATAGGGGGCTACAATGAGCAGTTCTTC. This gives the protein CASSLIGGYNEQFF.

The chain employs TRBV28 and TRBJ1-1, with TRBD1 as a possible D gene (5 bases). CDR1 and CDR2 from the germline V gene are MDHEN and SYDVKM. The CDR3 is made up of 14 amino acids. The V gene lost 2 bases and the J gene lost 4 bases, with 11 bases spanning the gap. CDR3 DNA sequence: TGTGCCAGCAGTTTAGCAGGGCGATCCACTGAAGCTTTCTTT. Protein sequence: CASSLAGRSTEAFF.

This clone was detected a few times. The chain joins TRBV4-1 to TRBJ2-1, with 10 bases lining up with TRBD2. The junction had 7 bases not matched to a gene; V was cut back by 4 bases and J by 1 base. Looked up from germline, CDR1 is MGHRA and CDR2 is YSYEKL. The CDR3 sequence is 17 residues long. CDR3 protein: CASSRGASGGSYNEQFF. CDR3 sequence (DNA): TGCGCCAGCAGCCGAGGGGCTAGCGGGGGATCCTACAATGAGCAGTTCTTC.

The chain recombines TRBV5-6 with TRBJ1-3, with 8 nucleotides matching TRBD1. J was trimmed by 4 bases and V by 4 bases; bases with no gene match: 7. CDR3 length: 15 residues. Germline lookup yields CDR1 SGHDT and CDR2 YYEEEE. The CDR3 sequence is CASSRIQGGGNTIYF. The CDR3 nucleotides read TGTGCCAGCAGCAGAATACAGGGGGGCGGAAACACCATATATTTT.

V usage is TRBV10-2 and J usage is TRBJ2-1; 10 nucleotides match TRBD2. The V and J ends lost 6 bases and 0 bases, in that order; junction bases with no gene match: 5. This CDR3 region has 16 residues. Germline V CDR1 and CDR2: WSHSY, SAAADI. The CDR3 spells CASRTRLAGSYNEQFF. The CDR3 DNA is TGCGCCAGCAGGACCCGACTAGCGGGCTCCTACAATGAGCAGTTCTTC.

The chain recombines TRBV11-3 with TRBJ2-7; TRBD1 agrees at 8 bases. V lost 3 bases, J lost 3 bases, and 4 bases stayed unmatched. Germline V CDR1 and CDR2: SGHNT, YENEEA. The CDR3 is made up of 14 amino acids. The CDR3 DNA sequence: TGTGCCAGCAGCTTGGCAGGGGGCTACTACGAGCAGTACTTC. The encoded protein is CASSLAGGYYEQYF.

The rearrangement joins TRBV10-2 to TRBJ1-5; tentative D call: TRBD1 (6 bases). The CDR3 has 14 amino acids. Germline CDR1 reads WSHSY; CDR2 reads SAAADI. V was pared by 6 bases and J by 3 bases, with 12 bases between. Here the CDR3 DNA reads TGCGCCAGCAGAATAGGGGGTGTCAATCAGCCCCAGCATTTT. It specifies CASRIGGVNQPQHF.

CDR3: CASRDPRGHIYGYTF. In nucleotides, the CDR3 is TGTGCCAGTAGGGATCCCAGGGGGCATATCTATGGCTACACCTTC. This rearrangement joins TRBV19 to TRBJ1-2, with TRBD1 matching 8 bases. The CDR3 consists of 15 residues. After removal of 6 bases from V and 4 bases from J, the junction contained 10 bases not matched to a gene. The V gene's germline CDR1 is LNHDA and CDR2 SQIVND (reference sequence).

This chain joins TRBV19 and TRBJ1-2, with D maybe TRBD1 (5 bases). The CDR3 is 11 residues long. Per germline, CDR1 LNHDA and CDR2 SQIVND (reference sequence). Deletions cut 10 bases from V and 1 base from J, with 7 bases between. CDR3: CATGGNYGYTF. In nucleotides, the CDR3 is TGTGCCACCGGGGGTAACTATGGCTACACCTTC. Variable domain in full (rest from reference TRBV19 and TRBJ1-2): DGGITQSPKYLFRKEGQNVTLSCEQNLNHDAMYWYRQDPGQGLRLIYYSQIVNDFQKGDIAEGYSVSREKKESFPLTVTSAQKNPTAFYLCATGGNYGYTFGSGTRLTVV.

The CDR3 here is CASIRYGSTDTQYF. Written as DNA, the CDR3 is TGTGCCAGCATTCGCTACGGGTCCACAGATACGCAGTATTTT. The chain links TRBV28 to TRBJ2-3; unclear D gene. The CDR3 has 14 residues. Trimming took 7 bases from V and 2 from J, leaving 13 bases between them. Germline V gives CDR1 MDHEN, CDR2 SYDVKM. Looking up the rest from reference TRBV28 and TRBJ2-3 gives the full variable domain: DVKVTQSSRYLVKRTGEKVFLECVQDMDHENMFWYRQDPGLGLRLIYFSYDVKMKEKGDIPEGYSVSREKKERFSLILESASTNQTSMYLCASIRYGSTDTQYFGPGTRLTVL.

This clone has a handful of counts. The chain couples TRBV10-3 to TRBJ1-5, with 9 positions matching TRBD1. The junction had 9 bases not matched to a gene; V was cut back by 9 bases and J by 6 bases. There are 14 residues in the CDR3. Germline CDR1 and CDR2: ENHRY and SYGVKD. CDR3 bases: TGTGCCATTGCCGGGACAGGGACGAGTCAGCCCCAGCATTTT. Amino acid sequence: CAIAGTGTSQPQHF.

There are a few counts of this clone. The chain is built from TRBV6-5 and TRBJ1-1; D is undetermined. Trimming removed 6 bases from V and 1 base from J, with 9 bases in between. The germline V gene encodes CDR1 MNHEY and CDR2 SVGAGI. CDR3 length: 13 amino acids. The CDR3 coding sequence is TGTGCCAGCAGCCAACGGGAGAACACTGAAGCTTTCTTT. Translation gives CASSQRENTEAFF.